This TCR beta chain appears in the sequencing data of a study of cytomegalovirus exposure and HLA in healthy donors. Use of 60 Vbeta and 13 Jbeta primers characterized the PCR. Clones were read by immunoSEQ multiplex PCR, and TCRdb kept only the in-frame ones, dropping some. There are 130,000 to 150,000 clones in the sample; around 79% occur only once, and roughly 6.3% lies in the top ten. CDR3 length: 14 amino acids. Germline CDR1 reads SGHNT; CDR2 reads YYREEE (reference sequence). The V gene end was trimmed by 4 bases and the J gene end by 2 bases; junction bases not matched to a gene: 2. In regard to this clone: What it binds is unknown.

Study-wide findings and caveats: Altogether, 150 or so TCR beta chains were recorded as cytomegalovirus-associated.

The gene calls are TRBV5-4 and TRBJ2-7, with 11 nucleotides matching TRBD2. This receptor was identified in a woman in her 40s in good health and CMV-seropositive. Sample: PBMCs. In DNA, the CDR3 is TGTGCCAGCAGCACGACTAGCGGGGCCTACGAGCAGTACTTC. The encoded protein is CASSTTSGAYEQYF.